The rows below give T cell receptor beta chains drawn from one sample of a study of blood T cells in healthy people across ages. TCRdb passed the 5' RACE reads through MiXCR, listing each CDR3 protein once. The repertoire holds roughly 700,000 distinct CDR3 sequences, around half seen once, with roughly a third in the top ten. Material for sequencing was blood. The receptors come from an older woman in good health. The CDR3 runs from the conserved cysteine through the conserved F or W.

cdr3_aa: CASSQDGPNTDTQYF
v_call: TRBV4-3

cdr3_aa: CASSQVGRVGYGYTF
v_call: TRBV4-3

cdr3_aa: CASRLQAGARTYNSPLHF
v_call: TRBV3-1

cdr3_aa: CASSPLGQGNEQYF
v_call: TRBV18

cdr3_aa: CATSRRGQRFWDTDTQYF
v_call: TRBV15

cdr3_aa: CSARIQGTEAFF
v_call: TRBV20-1

cdr3_aa: CASSFGLYGYTF
v_call: TRBV12-3/TRBV12-4

cdr3_aa: CASSLGASGRQETQYF
v_call: TRBV5-8

cdr3_aa: CSVSGTVRRDTQYF
v_call: TRBV20-1

cdr3_aa: CASTSGGGQPQHF
v_call: TRBV28

cdr3_aa: CASSPQQGTTDTQYF
v_call: TRBV9

cdr3_aa: CASRGPGSTEAFF
v_call: TRBV2

cdr3_aa: CASSPRESRDTQYF
v_call: TRBV4-1

cdr3_aa: CASSPGAGAYNEQFF
v_call: TRBV9

cdr3_aa: CSARDWGAASYEQYF
v_call: TRBV20-1

cdr3_aa: CASSQDAVGRIGNEQYF
v_call: TRBV4-1

cdr3_aa: CASSPRQSYEQYF
v_call: TRBV11-2

cdr3_aa: CASSPPGYSYNEQFF
v_call: TRBV7-2

cdr3_aa: CASSRASYNEQYF
v_call: TRBV25-1

cdr3_aa: CASSQDKTRIDEKLFF
v_call: TRBV4-3